This entry lists 14 T cell receptor beta chains sequenced from one sample in a study of T-cell memory formation after mild COVID-19. TCRdb re-analysed the 5' RACE reads in MiXCR, keeping a single row per CDR3 protein. The sample lists about 210,000 distinct CDR3 sequences; around 27% were seen once. Sequenced input: PBMCs or a T cell subset sorted from them (not recorded which). These receptors all come from an adult woman who had mild COVID-19 (a few samples of this study predate the infection). Cell type and time point are not known.

The V gene is TRBV18, the J gene TRBJ2-1; TRBD2 agrees at 13 bases. Germline V gives CDR1 KGHSH, CDR2 LQKENI. The CDR3 runs 16 residues. V shed 4 bases, J shed 13 bases, and the junction held 13 bases outside the gene matches. The CDR3 here is CASSLGLAGAGTSQFF. CDR3 bases: TGTGCCAGCTCACTTGGACTAGCGGGAGCCGGGACCTCACAGTTCTTC. Supplemented by reference TRBV18 and TRBJ2-1, the full variable domain reads NAGVMQNPRHLVRRRGQEARLRCSPMKGHSHVYWYRQLPEEGLKFMVYLQKENIIDESGMPKERFSAEFPKEGPSILRIQQVVRGDSAAYFCASSLGLAGAGTSQFFGPGTRLTVL.

The sample holds a few counts of this clonotype. The rearrangement joins TRBV2 to TRBJ2-3, with D possibly being TRBD2 (5 bases). Germline assignment: CDR1 SNHLY and CDR2 FYNNEI. V was pared by 8 bases and J by 1 base, with 10 bases between. The CDR3 covers 13 residues. The CDR3: CASEDGGTDTQYF. The CDR3 nucleotides are TGTGCCAGCGAGGACGGGGGCACAGATACGCAGTATTTT.

V gene TRBV3-1 combines with J gene TRBJ2-5, with 14 bases lining up with TRBD2. CDR1 is LGHDT, CDR2 YNNKEL, per germline (reference sequence). J gave up 6 bases and V 0 bases, and 9 bases lay outside the gene matches. The CDR3 covers 18 residues. CDR3 sequence reads: CASSQDGAGTSGGKTQYF. The CDR3 DNA follows: TGTGCCAGCAGCCAAGATGGCGCCGGGACTAGCGGGGGAAAGACCCAGTACTTC.

The V call is TRBV12-3 or TRBV12-4, the J call TRBJ2-1; D remains unclear. V was clipped by 1 base and J by 8 bases, with 6 bases between them. The CDR3 loop spans 12 amino acids. In DNA, the CDR3 is TGTGCCAGCAGTTTAGGGGTGGATGAGCAGTTCTTC. This sequence encodes CASSLGVDEQFF.

This chain connects TRBV5-1 to TRBJ1-1; 10 bases fit TRBD1. J gave up 5 bases and V 4 bases, and 5 bases lay outside the gene matches. The CDR3 is made up of 14 amino acids. The germline V gene has CDR1 SGHRS and CDR2 YFSETQ. The CDR3 sequence: CASSRGQGPTEAFF. As DNA, the CDR3 is TGCGCCAGCAGCCGGGGACAGGGGCCGACTGAAGCTTTCTTT.

This clonotype occurred a few times. The V and J genes are TRBV2 and TRBJ2-7; possibly TRBD2 for D (5 bases). Deletions cut 8 bases from V and 4 bases from J, with 15 bases between. CDR1 and CDR2 (germline): SNHLY, FYNNEI. The CDR3 loop spans 13 amino acids. The CDR3 DNA reads as TGTGCCAGCCTTCTAGCATTAGGTTACGAGCAGTACTTC. Its protein is CASLLALGYEQYF. Looking up the rest from reference TRBV2 and TRBJ2-7 gives the full variable domain: EPEVTQTPSHQVTQMGQEVILRCVPISNHLYFYWYRQILGQKVEFLVSFYNNEISEKSEIFDDQFSVERPDGSNFTLKIRSTKLEDSAMYFCASLLALGYEQYFGPGTRLTVT.

The table lists this clonotype with a few counts. The rearrangement uses TRBV6-6 and TRBJ2-7, with D tentatively TRBD1 or TRBD2 (6 bases each). V lost 8 bases, J lost 5 bases, and 16 bases lay in between. Germline CDR1 reads MNHNY; CDR2 reads SVGAGI (reference sequence). CDR3 length: 13 amino acids. In DNA, the CDR3 is TGTGCCAGCTCCAAGGGGGGTAAGGACGAGCAGTACTTC. Translated, it gives CASSKGGKDEQYF.

This clonotype was picked up one time. The CDR3 region is CASSQDIGWSYEQYF. DNA for the CDR3: TGCGCCAGCAGCCAAGATATAGGCTGGTCCTACGAGCAGTACTTC. The V and J genes are TRBV4-1 and TRBJ2-7; D not certain. The germline V and J ends were trimmed by 0 bases and 1 base, with 10 bases remaining between them. The CDR3 is made up of 15 amino acids. The V gene's germline CDR1 is MGHRA and CDR2 YSYEKL.

This chain joins TRBV12-3 or TRBV12-4 and TRBJ2-2; D not resolved. Between the trimmed V and J ends, which lost 3 bases and 0 bases, there was a span of 11 bases. The CDR3 extends over 16 amino acids. The DNA for the CDR3 is TGTGCCAGCAGTTTTCTAACACCACCGAACACCGGGGAGCTGTTTTTT. It codes for CASSFLTPPNTGELFF.

In this sample, this clonotype turned up a few times. The chain recombines TRBV29-1 with TRBJ2-3; 10 bases line up with TRBD2. The CDR3 covers 15 residues. The V gene end was trimmed by 6 bases and the J gene end by 4 bases; junction bases not matched to a gene: 10. Germline V gene sequence: CDR1 SQVTM, CDR2 ANQGSEA. CDR3: CSVVTLAGVADTQYF. The CDR3 coding sequence is TGCAGCGTCGTGACCCTAGCGGGGGTGGCAGATACGCAGTATTTT.

This clonotype was counted only a few times. This chain links TRBV7-2 with TRBJ2-3, with D unclear. This CDR3 spans 14 amino acids. The V end was cut by 5 bases, the J end by 0 bases, with 9 bases between. In germline, CDR1 is SGHTA, CDR2 FQGNSA. The CDR3 sequence is CASSPMGSTDTQYF. The CDR3 nucleotides are TGTGCCAGCAGCCCCATGGGCAGCACAGATACGCAGTATTTT.

The chain carries TRBV28 and TRBJ1-5; tentatively, D is TRBD1 (5 bases). The CDR3 has 13 residues. Deletions cut 5 bases from V and 4 bases from J, with 9 bases between. Germline CDR1 is MDHEN and CDR2 is SYDVKM. CDR3 DNA: TGTGCCAGCAGTAGGGGCGTGAATCAGCCCCAGCATTTT. Its protein product is CASSRGVNQPQHF.

This clonotype has only a few counts. This chain connects TRBV20-1 to TRBJ1-5; the D is unclear. This CDR3 is built from 12 residues. Trimming left V 3 bases short and J 7 bases short, with 10 bases between. CDR1 DFQATT and CDR2 SNEGSKA come from the germline V gene (reference sequence). The CDR3 reads CSASPRGQPQHF. CDR3 coding DNA: TGCAGTGCTAGCCCCCGAGGGCAGCCCCAGCATTTT.

This chain uses TRBV20-1 with TRBJ1-3; D gene ambiguous. With 0 bases removed from V and 2 bases from J, the gap between germline ends came to 8 bases. The CDR3 loop spans 14 amino acids. CDR1 and CDR2 (germline): DFQATT, SNEGSKA (reference sequence). CDR3 in DNA: TGCAGTGCTAGAGATATGGCCGCTGGAAACACCATATATTTT. Protein product: CSARDMAAGNTIYF.